Sequencing of this T cell receptor beta chain was carried out in a study of cytomegalovirus exposure and HLA in healthy donors. Trimming cost V 3 bases and J 4 bases, with 7 bases left between them. This CDR3 comprises 13 residues. Germline lookup yields CDR1 SGHDT and CDR2 YYEEEE. Use of 60 Vbeta and 13 Jbeta primers characterized the PCR. Using immunoSEQ multiplex PCR, the repertoire was profiled, and TCRdb retains in-frame clones only, with some absent. Among fewer than 150,000 clones listed, roughly four fifths were seen once. Findings and caveats of the study: There were a few CMV-associated chains whose specificity for CMV antigens was confirmed in vitro. CMV serostatus was the sole immune exposure data available.

As regards this clone: The target antigen is unknown.

This TCR derives from a human donor in good health. The rearrangement links TRBV5-6 to TRBJ2-2; TRBD2 might be the D (5 bases). The sample comprised PBMCs. Written as DNA, the CDR3 is TGTGCCAGCAGCTGGACTGGCACCGGGGAGCTGTTTTTT. Amino acids: CASSWTGTGELFF.